These T cell receptor beta chains were read from a single sample in a study of blood T cell repertoires in COVID-19. The protocol was immunoSEQ multiplex PCR, while the TCRdb copy is restricted to in-frame clones and leaves out a portion. Of fewer than 150,000 clones detected, roughly four fifths appear once; the ten largest clones hold 8%. Sequencing was done on a sample of peripheral blood. The receptors come from a human donor in a cohort sampled during active COVID-19. Each CDR3 is given with its conserved first and last residue. Each record gives: V gene, J gene, CDR3 protein.

TRBV6-1	TRBJ1-6	CASSERGQGYSPLHF
TRBV12-5	TRBJ1-3	CASGRTEGNTIYF
TRBV7-9	TRBJ1-2	CASSLATLPLGYGYTF
TRBV5-1	TRBJ1-3	CASSLVGQGAFGNTIYF
TRBV11-3	TRBJ2-3	CASSLEGLAGADTQYF
TRBV7-9	TRBJ1-1	CASSPGGVTWEAFF
TRBV27	TRBJ2-2	CASSPYRVNTGELFF
TRBV11-2	TRBJ1-1	CASSSPPGKEAFF
TRBV5-1	TRBJ2-7	CASSFGQTEQYF
TRBV2	TRBJ2-3	CASSFSGLSSTDTQYF
TRBV18	TRBJ1-2	CASSPPPHRNNYGYTF
TRBV19	TRBJ1-1	CASSILSSLEAFF
TRBV2	TRBJ2-7	CASRMGQQYYEQYF
TRBV19	TRBJ1-3	CASSILAVSGNTIYF
TRBV11-2	TRBJ2-7	CASSPGTGIYEQYF
TRBV5-1	TRBJ1-3	CASSEQGTGNTIYF
TRBV6-6	TRBJ2-2	CASRRGSGELFF
TRBV13	TRBJ1-1	CASSLYQGPNTEAFF
TRBV13	TRBJ1-1	CASSPGDRVLGTEAFF
TRBV29-1	TRBJ1-2	CSVDRTGFGYTF
TRBV29-1	TRBJ2-5	CSGGRQETQYF
TRBV6-5	TRBJ2-3	CASGDRAHTDTQYF
TRBV28	TRBJ1-4	CASNSASDRELFF
TRBV9	TRBJ1-5	CASSKGQGRDQPQHF
TRBV18	TRBJ2-3	CASSPMGQGTDTQYF
TRBV20-1	TRBJ2-7	CSASGGGGRSYEQYF
TRBV6-5	TRBJ2-7	CASRTGTGFYEQYF
TRBV28	TRBJ1-5	CASSLFGDSNQPQHF
TRBV19	TRBJ1-5	CASSIGQGPNQPQHF
TRBV3-1/TRBV3-2	TRBJ1-2	CASSLERESGYTF
TRBV19	TRBJ2-1	CASTSYRDRGHNEQFF
TRBV5-6	TRBJ1-6	CASSLRQHSSYNSPLHF
TRBV10-3	TRBJ2-2	CAISEMGQKVTGELFF
TRBV6-5	TRBJ2-7	CASKDTGGEVEQYF
TRBV6-1	TRBJ1-6	CASSEDRVGNSPLHF
TRBV28	TRBJ2-7	CASVRGGSGNEQYF